This TCR beta chain was recorded in a study of T cell changes during pregnancy in multiple sclerosis. Assay used: immunoSEQ multiplex PCR; TCRdb lists only in-frame clones, some missing. The sample lists 85,000 to 95,000 clones, 91% occurring once. Losses at the gene ends were 5 bases for V and 8 bases for J; bases not matched to a gene: 7. CDR3 length: 14 residues. Germline lookup yields CDR1 SGHAT and CDR2 FQNNGV. This clone is a singleton in its sample. The rearrangement uses TRBV11-2 and TRBJ2-1, with 9 bases aligning to TRBD2. This material consisted of peripheral blood, taken after pregnancy. The clonotype was recovered from a female donor in good health, enrolled as a control in a pregnancy study. The CDR3 loop is CASSRAGGLDEQFF. CDR3 nucleotide sequence: TGTGCCAGCAGCCGAGCGGGGGGACTCGATGAGCAGTTCTTC.